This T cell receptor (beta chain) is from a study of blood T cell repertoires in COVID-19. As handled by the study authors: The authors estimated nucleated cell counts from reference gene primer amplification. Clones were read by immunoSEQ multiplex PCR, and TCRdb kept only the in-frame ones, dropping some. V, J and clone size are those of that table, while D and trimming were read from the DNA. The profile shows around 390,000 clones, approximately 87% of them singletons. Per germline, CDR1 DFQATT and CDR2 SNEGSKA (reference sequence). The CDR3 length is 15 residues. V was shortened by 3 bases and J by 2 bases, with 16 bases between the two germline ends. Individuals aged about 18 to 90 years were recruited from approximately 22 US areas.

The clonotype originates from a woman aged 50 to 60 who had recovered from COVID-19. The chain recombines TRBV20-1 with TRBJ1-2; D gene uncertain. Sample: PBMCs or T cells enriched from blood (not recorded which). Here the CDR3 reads CSASTVTDLNYGYTF. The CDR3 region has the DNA TGCAGTGCTAGTACTGTAACAGACCTCAACTATGGCTACACCTTC.